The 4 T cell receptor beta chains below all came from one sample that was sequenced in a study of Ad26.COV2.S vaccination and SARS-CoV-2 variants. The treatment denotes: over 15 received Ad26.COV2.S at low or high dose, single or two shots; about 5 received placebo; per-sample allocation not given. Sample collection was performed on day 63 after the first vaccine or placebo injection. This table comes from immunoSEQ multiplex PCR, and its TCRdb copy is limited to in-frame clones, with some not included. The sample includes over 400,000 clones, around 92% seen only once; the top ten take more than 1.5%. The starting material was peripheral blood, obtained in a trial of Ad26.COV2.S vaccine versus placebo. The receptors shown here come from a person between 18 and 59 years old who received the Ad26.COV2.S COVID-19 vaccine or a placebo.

CDR3 protein: CATSEAGSYEQYF. The DNA of the CDR3 is TGTGCCACCAGTGAGGCAGGGTCCTACGAGCAGTACTTC. V usage is TRBV24-1 and J usage is TRBJ2-7; tentative D call: TRBD1 (5 bases). The CDR3 sequence is 13 residues long. Looked up from germline, CDR1 is KGHDR and CDR2 is SFDVKD. The V end lost 4 bases, the J end lost 1 base, and 7 bases lay between the germline ends.

The CDR3 nucleotides read TGCGCCAGCAGCACTTTGTGGGGGGATACGCAGTATTTT. This codes for CASSTLWGDTQYF. The rearrangement joins TRBV4-3 to TRBJ2-3; possibly TRBD1 or TRBD2 for D (5 bases each). Germline-derived CDR1 and CDR2 are LGHNA and YSLEER. This CDR3 has 13 residues. Trimming pared 5 bases from V and 6 bases from J, leaving 12 bases between.

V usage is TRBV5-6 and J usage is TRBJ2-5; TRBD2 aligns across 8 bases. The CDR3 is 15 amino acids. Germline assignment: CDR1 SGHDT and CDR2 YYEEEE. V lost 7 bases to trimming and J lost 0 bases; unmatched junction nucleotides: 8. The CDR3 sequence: CASERLAWYQETQYF. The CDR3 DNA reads TGTGCCAGCGAGAGACTAGCGTGGTACCAAGAGACCCAGTACTTC.

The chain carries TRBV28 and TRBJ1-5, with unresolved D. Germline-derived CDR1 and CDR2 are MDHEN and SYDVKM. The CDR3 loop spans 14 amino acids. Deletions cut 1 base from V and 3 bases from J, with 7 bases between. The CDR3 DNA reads TGTGCCAGCAGTTTATCAGGCTACAATCAGCCCCAGCATTTT. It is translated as CASSLSGYNQPQHF.